The following is a T cell receptor beta chain sequence with its context. Assay: immunoSEQ multiplex PCR; the TCRdb copy retains only in-frame clones and omits some. Seen here are fewer than 85,000 clones, just over 85% observed once, and the top ten hold approximately 0.75%. The data originate from a study of OX40 agonist ivuxolimab in advanced cancers. Germline CDR1 is MNHEY and CDR2 is SMNVEV (reference sequence). The CDR3 is 14 amino acids. V was cut by 3 bases and J by 12 bases, with 15 bases left in between. This sequence originates from an adult with an advanced solid tumor such as melanoma, head and neck, liver or kidney cancer. V and J are TRBV27 and TRBJ1-6; D perhaps matches TRBD1 (5 bases). The sequences come from CD4+ or CD8+ T cells sorted from blood, collected in a trial of the OX40 agonist ivuxolimab. The CDR3 spells CASSFLQVGEPLHF. DNA of the CDR3: TGTGCCAGCAGTTTTCTCCAGGTGGGGGAACCCCTCCACTTT.